This TCR beta chain was sequenced for a study of T cell responses to AZD1222 COVID-19 vaccine. The protocol was immunoSEQ multiplex PCR, while the TCRdb copy is restricted to in-frame clones and leaves out a portion. The repertoire holds over 95,000 clones, with approximately 93% as singletons. About this clone itself: Its antigen is currently unknown.

Trimming cost V 5 bases and J 6 bases; bases outside gene matches: 14. The CDR3 is 18 amino acids. In germline, CDR1 is KGHSH, CDR2 LQKENI. General study findings and limits: Only five or six AZD1222 recipients were seropositive at baseline.

The sequence was obtained from an adult in good health. The chain uses TRBV18 and TRBJ2-2, with TRBD2 matching 11 bases. The sample in question was peripheral blood, obtained on day 0 of AZD1222 vaccination. DNA for the CDR3: TGTGCCAGCTCAGCAGCCCCCCATAGCGGGGGGGCCCCCGGGGAGCTGTTTTTT. Its protein product is CASSAAPHSGGAPGELFF.